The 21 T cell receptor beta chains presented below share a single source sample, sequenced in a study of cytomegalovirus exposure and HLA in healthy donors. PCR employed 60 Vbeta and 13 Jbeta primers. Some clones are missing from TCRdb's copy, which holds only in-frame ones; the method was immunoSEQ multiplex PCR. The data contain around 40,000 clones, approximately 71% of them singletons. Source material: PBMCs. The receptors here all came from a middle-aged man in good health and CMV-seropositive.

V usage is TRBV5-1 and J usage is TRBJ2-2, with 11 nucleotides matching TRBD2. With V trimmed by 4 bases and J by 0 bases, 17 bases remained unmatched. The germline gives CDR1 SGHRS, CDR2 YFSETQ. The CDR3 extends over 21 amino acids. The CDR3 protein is CASSAVGVAGGPVTNTGELFF. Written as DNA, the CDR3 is TGCGCCAGCAGCGCGGTGGGAGTAGCGGGGGGGCCTGTGACGAACACCGGGGAGCTGTTTTTT.

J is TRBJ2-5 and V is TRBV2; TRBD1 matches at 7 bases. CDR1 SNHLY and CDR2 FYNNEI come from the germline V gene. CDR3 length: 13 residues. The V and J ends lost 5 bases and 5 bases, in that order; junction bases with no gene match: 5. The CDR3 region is CASSSTGYETQYF. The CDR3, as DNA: TGTGCCAGCAGTTCGACAGGGTACGAGACCCAGTACTTC.

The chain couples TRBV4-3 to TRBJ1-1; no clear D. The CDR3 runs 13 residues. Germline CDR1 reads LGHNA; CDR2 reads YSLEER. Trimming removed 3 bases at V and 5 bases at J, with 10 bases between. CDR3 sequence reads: CASSHGTRTEAFF. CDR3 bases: TGCGCCAGCAGCCATGGAACGAGGACTGAAGCTTTCTTT.

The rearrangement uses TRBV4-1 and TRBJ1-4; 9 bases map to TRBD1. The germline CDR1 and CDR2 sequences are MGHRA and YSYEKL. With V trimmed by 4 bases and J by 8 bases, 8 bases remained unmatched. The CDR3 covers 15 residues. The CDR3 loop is CASSPRTGAGEKLFF. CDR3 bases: TGCGCCAGCAGCCCTCGGACAGGGGCGGGGGAAAAACTGTTTTTT.

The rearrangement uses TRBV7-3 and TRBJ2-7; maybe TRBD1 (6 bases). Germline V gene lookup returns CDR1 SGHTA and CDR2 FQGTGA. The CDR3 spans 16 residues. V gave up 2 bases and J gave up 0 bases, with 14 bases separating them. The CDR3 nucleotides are TGTGCCAGCAGCTTAGGCGCGGACAGAAGCTCCTACGAGCAGTACTTC. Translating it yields CASSLGADRSSYEQYF.

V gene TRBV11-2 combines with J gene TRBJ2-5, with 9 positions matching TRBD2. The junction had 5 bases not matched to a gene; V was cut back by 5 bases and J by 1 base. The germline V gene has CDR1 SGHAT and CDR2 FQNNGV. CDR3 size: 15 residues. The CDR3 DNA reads TGTGCCAGCAGCGGGAGCGGGGGGTCCCAAGAGACCCAGTACTTC. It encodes CASSGSGGSQETQYF.

CDR3 in DNA: TGTGCCAGCAGCTCAACCCCGGGACTAGTCGACAATGAGCAGTTCTTC. Amino acids: CASSSTPGLVDNEQFF. V usage is TRBV7-2 and J usage is TRBJ2-1; 8 bases are shared with TRBD2. This CDR3 contains 16 residues. CDR1 SGHTA and CDR2 FQGNSA come from the germline V gene. The V and J ends lost 4 bases and 5 bases, in that order; junction bases with no gene match: 10.

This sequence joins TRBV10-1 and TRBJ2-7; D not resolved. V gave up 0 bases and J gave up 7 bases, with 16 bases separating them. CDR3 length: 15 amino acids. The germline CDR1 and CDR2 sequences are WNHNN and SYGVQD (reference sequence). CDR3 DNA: TGCGCCAGCAGTGAGTCAGAGGAGCCCCGTCGAGAGCAGTACTTC. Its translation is CASSESEEPRREQYF.

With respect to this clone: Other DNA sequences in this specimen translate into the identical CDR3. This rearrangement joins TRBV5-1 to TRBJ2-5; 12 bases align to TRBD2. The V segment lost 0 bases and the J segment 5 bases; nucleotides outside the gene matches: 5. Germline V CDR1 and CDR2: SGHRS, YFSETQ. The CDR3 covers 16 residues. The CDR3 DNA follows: TGCGCCAGCAGCTTGGCCCTAGCGGGGGGGTCGGAGACCCAGTACTTC. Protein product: CASSLALAGGSETQYF.

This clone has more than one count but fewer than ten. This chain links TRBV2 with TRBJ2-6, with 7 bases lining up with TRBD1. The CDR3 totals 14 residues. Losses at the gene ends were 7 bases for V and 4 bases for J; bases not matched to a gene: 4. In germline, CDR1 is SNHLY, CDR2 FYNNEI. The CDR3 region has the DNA TGTGCCAGCACTACAGGGGTGGGGGCCAACGTCCTGACTTTC. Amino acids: CASTTGVGANVLTF.

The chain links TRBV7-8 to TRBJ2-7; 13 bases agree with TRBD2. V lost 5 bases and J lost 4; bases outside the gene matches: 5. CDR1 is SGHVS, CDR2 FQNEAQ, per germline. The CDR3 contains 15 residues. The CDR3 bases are TGTGCCAGCAGCCTACGGACTAGCGGGGGTTACGAGCAGTACTTC. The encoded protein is CASSLRTSGGYEQYF.

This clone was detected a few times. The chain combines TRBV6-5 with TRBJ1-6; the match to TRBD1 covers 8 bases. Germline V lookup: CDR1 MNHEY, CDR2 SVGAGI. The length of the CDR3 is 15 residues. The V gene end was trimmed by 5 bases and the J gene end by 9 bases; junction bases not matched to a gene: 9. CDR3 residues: CASSPRTGYSSPLHF. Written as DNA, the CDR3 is TGTGCCAGCAGTCCCAGGACAGGGTACAGTTCACCCCTCCACTTT.

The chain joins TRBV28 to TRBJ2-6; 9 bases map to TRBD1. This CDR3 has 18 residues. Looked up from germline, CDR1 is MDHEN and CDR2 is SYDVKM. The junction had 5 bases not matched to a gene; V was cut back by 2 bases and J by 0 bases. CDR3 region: CASSLRQGGGSGANVLTF. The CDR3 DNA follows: TGTGCCAGCAGTTTAAGACAGGGGGGAGGCTCTGGGGCCAACGTCCTGACTTTC. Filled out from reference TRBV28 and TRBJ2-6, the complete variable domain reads DVKVTQSSRYLVKRTGEKVFLECVQDMDHENMFWYRQDPGLGLRLIYFSYDVKMKEKGDIPEGYSVSREKKERFSLILESASTNQTSMYLCASSLRQGGGSGANVLTFGAGSRLTVL.

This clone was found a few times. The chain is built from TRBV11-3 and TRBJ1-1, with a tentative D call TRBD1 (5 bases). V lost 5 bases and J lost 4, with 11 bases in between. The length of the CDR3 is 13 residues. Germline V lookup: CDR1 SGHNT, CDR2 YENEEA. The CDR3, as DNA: TGTGCCAGCAGCCACGCGGGGGGCACTGAAGCTTTCTTT. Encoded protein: CASSHAGGTEAFF.

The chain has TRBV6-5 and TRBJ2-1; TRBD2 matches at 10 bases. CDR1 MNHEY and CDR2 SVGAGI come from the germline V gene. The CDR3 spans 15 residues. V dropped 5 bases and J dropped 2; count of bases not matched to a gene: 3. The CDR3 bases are TGTGCCAGCAGTGCCCTAGCGGGGGCCTACAATGAGCAGTTCTTC. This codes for CASSALAGAYNEQFF.

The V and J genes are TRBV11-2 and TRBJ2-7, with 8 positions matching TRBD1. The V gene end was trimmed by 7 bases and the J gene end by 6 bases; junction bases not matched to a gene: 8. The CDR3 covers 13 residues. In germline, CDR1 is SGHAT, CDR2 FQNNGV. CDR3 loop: CASKAPGGGEQYF. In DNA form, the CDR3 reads TGTGCCAGCAAAGCTCCAGGGGGCGGCGAGCAGTACTTC.

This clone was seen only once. The CDR3 here is CASSVTASDSGNTIYF. The DNA for the CDR3 is TGTGCCAGCAGCGTAACAGCCTCCGACTCTGGAAACACCATATATTTT. The gene calls are TRBV9 and TRBJ1-3; D unresolved. V was cut by 1 base and J by 0 bases, with 11 bases left in between. Germline assignment: CDR1 SGDLS and CDR2 YYNGEE. This CDR3 is 16 amino acids long.

CDR3 DNA: TGTGCCAGCAGTGTAGATAGCGGGGGGGCAGGCGAGCAGTACTTC. Encoded protein: CASSVDSGGAGEQYF. The chain employs TRBV6-5 and TRBJ2-7; the match to TRBD2 covers 11 bases. This CDR3 contains 15 residues. V lost 5 bases to trimming and J lost 6 bases; unmatched junction nucleotides: 9. Germline V gene sequence: CDR1 MNHEY, CDR2 SVGAGI.

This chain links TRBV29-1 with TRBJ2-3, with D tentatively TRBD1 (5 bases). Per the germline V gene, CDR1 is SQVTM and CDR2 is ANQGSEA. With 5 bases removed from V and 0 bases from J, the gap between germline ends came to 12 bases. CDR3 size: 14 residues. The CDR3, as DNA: TGCAGCGTTAAGGTCAGGGCTAGCACAGATACGCAGTATTTT. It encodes CSVKVRASTDTQYF.

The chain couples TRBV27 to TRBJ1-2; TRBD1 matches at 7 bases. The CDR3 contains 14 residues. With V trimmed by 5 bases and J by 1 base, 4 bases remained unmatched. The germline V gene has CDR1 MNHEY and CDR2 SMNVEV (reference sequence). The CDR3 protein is CASSRDSVNYGYTF. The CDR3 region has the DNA TGTGCCAGCAGTCGGGACAGCGTTAACTATGGCTACACCTTC.

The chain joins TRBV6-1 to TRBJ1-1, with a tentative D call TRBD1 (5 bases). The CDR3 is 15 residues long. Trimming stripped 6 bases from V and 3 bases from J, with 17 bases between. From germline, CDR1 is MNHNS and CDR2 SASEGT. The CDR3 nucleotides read TGTGCCAGCAGGTCCCGGTTAGGAGGGGACACTGAAGCTTTCTTT. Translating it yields CASRSRLGGDTEAFF.